This T cell receptor (beta chain) comes out of a study of T cell responses to AZD1222 COVID-19 vaccine (dated by TCRdb to the early 2020s). About the full investigation: AZD1222 recipients whose second dose came at about 4 weeks and those whose second dose came at about 12 weeks were combined into one group, since spike-specific TCR depth and breadth did not differ between the two schedules. TCR sequencing was performed for roughly 240 trial participants, of whom around 200 were given two doses of AZD1222 and 26 were given two doses of MenACWY control vaccine. Trial participants were enrolled by age into subgroups of 18-55, 56-69 and 70-plus years, and around 140, 26 and 57 TCR-sequenced participants, respectively, were included in these subgroups.

The time point tag for this specimen amounts to: baseline before first vaccination. Vaccinee samples came from UK trials COV001 and COV002, including a single-blind randomized controlled phase 2/3 trial of AZD1222 (ChAdOx1 nCoV-19) in healthy adults. Trial participant PBMC samples were collected at day 0 and day 28 after the second dose for TCRbeta chain sequencing. The CDR3 regions of human TCRbeta chains were analyzed by immunosequencing. Processing in the source paper ran as follows. Repertoire TCRs were checked for matches against a reference library of SARS-CoV-2-specific TCRs that had been generated using the MIRA antigen-specificity platform. Breadth meant the fraction of unique TCRs that were SARS-CoV-2-associated, whereas depth meant the fraction of total T cells that were SARS-CoV-2-associated. Using the MIRA data, each spike-specific TCR was assigned both to the spike region to which the TCR was reactive and to a CD4 or CD8 class. Log10-transformed breadth and depth values were compared by one-way ANOVA with Sidak's multiple comparisons tests. TCRdb mirrors the immuneACCESS table, restricted to in-frame sequences. Some clones are absent from its copies; in checked studies, under half trace to an unresolved V gene, and the reason for the others is unknown. The DNA gave D and trimming, while V, J and clone size come from that table. For this sample the table gives more than 95,000 clones, of which around 90% were detected only once. The ten largest make up over 5.5% of the sample.

Here is what the overall study found, with its caveats: Participants were mostly white British, with more females than males. The authors suggested clonal diversity may have been underestimated. Because no day 14 peak-response samples were available, repertoires were characterized only after the peak T cell response. Vaccine-associated CD4 TCRs spanned the whole spike protein, with dominant responses in regions 160-218 and 743-854. Conclusions about previously exposed vaccinees were limited because only six AZD1222 recipients were SARS-CoV-2 seropositive at baseline. In the small 56-69-year group, the increase in depth fell short of significance, most likely because of low power. After two AZD1222 doses, both the breadth and the depth of spike-specific TCRs were significantly higher than at day 0 and than in MenACWY recipients. Epitopes outside the regions mutated in the B.1.351 and B.1.1.7 variants were reportedly recognized by nearly half of the unique spike-specific TCRs.

To note about this clone: The clone's antigen remains unknown. Nothing much larger sits one base from this clone, and base qualities are not available.

Sequences SGHNT (CDR1) and YYREEE (CDR2) are obtained from the germline V gene (reference sequence). Reading from cysteine to phenylalanine, the CDR3 counts 15 amino acids. Of all the DNA, just the CDR3 is kept, 45 bases in frame from base 1. Cut back by 4 bases and 5 bases, the V and J ends lie 13 bases apart. This material consisted of peripheral blood, taken on day 0 of AZD1222 vaccination. This TCR was recovered from an adult in good health. The chain is assembled from TRBV5-4 and TRBJ1-6; the best D guess is TRBD1, with 6 bases matching. The sequenced DNA: TGTGCCAGCAGCCTACGACAGGCGAATAATTCACCCCTCCACTTT. Its coded protein is CASSLRQANNSPLHF.